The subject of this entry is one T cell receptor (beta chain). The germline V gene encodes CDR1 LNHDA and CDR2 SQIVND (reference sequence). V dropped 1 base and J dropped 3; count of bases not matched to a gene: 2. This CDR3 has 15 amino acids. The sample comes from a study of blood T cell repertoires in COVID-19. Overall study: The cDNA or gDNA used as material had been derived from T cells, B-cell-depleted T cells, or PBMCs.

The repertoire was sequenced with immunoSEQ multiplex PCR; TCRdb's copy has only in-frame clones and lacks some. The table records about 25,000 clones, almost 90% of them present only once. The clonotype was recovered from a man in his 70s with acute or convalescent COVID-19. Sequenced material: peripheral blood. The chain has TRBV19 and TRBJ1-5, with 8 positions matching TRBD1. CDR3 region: CASSIGQGLNQPQHF. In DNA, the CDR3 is TGTGCCAGTAGTATAGGACAGGGGCTCAATCAGCCCCAGCATTTT.